Described below is a single T cell receptor beta chain sequence and its context. No antigen is known for it. Free of recent acute infections or vaccinations, the donors were healthy HIV-negative adults. Subsets obtained from CD4+ cells comprised CD45RA+ naive and CD45RA-negative memory cells. Sequencing was performed with immunoSEQ multiplex PCR; in TCRdb, only in-frame clones are kept and a portion is missing. This repertoire shows roughly 2,300,000 clones, about nine tenths found once; its top ten account for around 0.35%. CDR1 and CDR2 from the germline V gene are MGHDK and SYGVNS. V lost 1 base to trimming and J lost 3 bases, with 7 bases between them. This CDR3 has 14 residues. The data derive from a study of shared clonotypes between healthy human individuals. Study conclusions and caveats: In this cohort, only blood was sampled, and tissue repertoires likely differ. Several donors had roughly 5% of their naive CD4 clonotypes in common.

The sequenced sample was naive CD4+ T cells from PBMCs. Subset of the sample: CD45RA+ positively selected. This TCR was sampled from a man aged 18 to 29 in good health. Some clones in this sample may be carry-over from other donors' samples. This chain uses TRBV25-1 with TRBJ2-4; D is unresolved. As DNA, the CDR3 is TGTGCCAGCAGTGAATCTGGGATCAAAAACATTCAGTACTTC. It specifies CASSESGIKNIQYF. Using reference TRBV25-1 and TRBJ2-4 for the parts outside the CDR3, the full variable domain is EADIYQTPRYLVIGTGKKITLECSQTMGHDKMYWYQQDPGMELHLIHYSYGVNSTEKGDLSSESTVSRIRTEHFPLTLESARPSHTSQYLCASSESGIKNIQYFGAGTRLSVL.